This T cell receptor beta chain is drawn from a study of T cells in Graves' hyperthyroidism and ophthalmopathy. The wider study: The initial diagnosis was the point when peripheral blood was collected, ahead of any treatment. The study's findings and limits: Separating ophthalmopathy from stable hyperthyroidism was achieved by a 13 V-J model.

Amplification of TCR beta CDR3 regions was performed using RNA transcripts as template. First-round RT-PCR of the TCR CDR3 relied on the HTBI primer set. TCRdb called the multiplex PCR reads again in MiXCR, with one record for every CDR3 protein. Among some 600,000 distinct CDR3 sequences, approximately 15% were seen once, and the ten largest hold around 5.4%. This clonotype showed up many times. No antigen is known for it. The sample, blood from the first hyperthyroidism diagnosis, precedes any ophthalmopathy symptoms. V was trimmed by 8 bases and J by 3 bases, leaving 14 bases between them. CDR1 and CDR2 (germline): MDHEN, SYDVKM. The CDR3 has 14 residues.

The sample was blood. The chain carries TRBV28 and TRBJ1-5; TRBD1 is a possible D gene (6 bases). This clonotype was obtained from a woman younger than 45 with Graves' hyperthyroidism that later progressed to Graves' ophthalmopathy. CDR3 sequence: CASLSGQSNQPQHF. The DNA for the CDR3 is TGTGCCAGCCTAAGCGGACAGTCCAATCAGCCCCAGCATTTT.